This is a list of T cell receptor beta chains from one sample in a study of blood T cell repertoires in COVID-19. Clones were read by immunoSEQ multiplex PCR, and TCRdb kept only the in-frame ones, dropping some. The profile shows tens of thousands of clones, around 80% of them singletons. The sample comprised peripheral blood. The receptors were gathered from a man between 60 and 70 years old with COVID-19, enrolled during active disease. The CDR3 runs from the conserved cysteine through the conserved F or W. The order of the fields is D gene, clone size, V gene, J gene, CDR3 protein, CDR3 DNA. The D gene is left open where the match is weak. Some rows have no size entry. The others give once, few or many, or a class for an expanded clone.

.	.	TRBV5-1	TRBJ2-7	CASSLEVGPGQYF	TGCGCCAGCAGCTTGGAGGTAGGCCCGGGGCAGTACTTC
.	.	TRBV2	TRBJ2-1	CASSSRLENEQFF	TGTGCCAGCAGTTCCCGACTGGAGAATGAGCAGTTCTTC
.	.	TRBV7-3	TRBJ2-1	CASSSRLNNEQFF	TGTGCCAGCAGCTCAAGACTGAACAATGAGCAGTTCTTC
TRBD2	once	TRBV10-3	TRBJ2-7	CAISPSGTNYEQYF	TGTGCCATCAGTCCTAGCGGTACTAACTACGAGCAGTACTTC
TRBD1	.	TRBV18	TRBJ1-1	CASSGQANTEAFF	TGTGCCAGCTCGGGACAGGCAAACACTGAAGCTTTCTTT
TRBD1	.	TRBV7-9	TRBJ1-1	CASSLDRDTEAFF	TGTGCCAGCAGCTTGGACAGGGACACTGAAGCTTTCTTT
TRBD2	.	TRBV19	TRBJ2-1	CASSIPGLAGGSDNEQFF	TGTGCCAGTAGTATTCCGGGACTAGCGGGAGGGTCAGACAATGAGCAGTTCTTC
TRBD1	once	TRBV6-5	TRBJ1-2	CASIWGQGAGYTF	TGTGCCAGCATCTGGGGTCAGGGGGCCGGCTACACCTTC
TRBD2	few	TRBV29-1	TRBJ2-1	CSVDRQGTSGAIYNEQFF	TGCAGCGTTGACAGGCAGGGTACTAGCGGAGCTATCTACAATGAGCAGTTCTTC
.	once	TRBV6-5	TRBJ1-2	CASTYLQGTYGYTF	TGTGCCAGCACCTACCTCCAGGGGACCTATGGCTACACCTTC
.	once	TRBV18	TRBJ1-2	CASSPVKDSYGYTF	TGTGCCAGCTCACCCGTTAAGGACAGTTATGGCTACACCTTC
.	.	TRBV12-3/TRBV12-4	TRBJ2-1	CASCSVAGDEQFF	TGTGCCAGCTGCAGCGTGGCCGGTGATGAGCAGTTCTTC
TRBD1	.	TRBV2	TRBJ2-7	CASSEFLQGVGEQYF	TGTGCCAGCAGTGAATTTCTACAGGGGGTGGGCGAGCAGTACTTC
.	.	TRBV3-1/TRBV3-2	TRBJ2-7	CASSPRFRQGSEQYF	TGTGCCAGCAGCCCGAGGTTTCGTCAGGGGAGCGAGCAGTACTTC
.	once	TRBV7-3	TRBJ1-1	CASSQDSAMNTEAFF	TGTGCCAGCAGCCAGGACAGCGCTATGAACACTGAAGCTTTCTTT
.	.	TRBV5-1	TRBJ1-3	CASSRAGDNSGNTIYF	TGCGCCAGCAGCCGGGCGGGGGATAACTCTGGAAACACCATATATTTT
TRBD1	.	TRBV5-1	TRBJ2-2	CASSPDRANTGELFF	TGCGCCAGCAGCCCGGACAGGGCGAACACCGGGGAGCTGTTTTTT
TRBD2	.	TRBV5-1	TRBJ2-3	CASSLVVSGSTDTQYF	TGCGCCAGCAGCTTGGTTGTTAGCGGGAGCACAGATACGCAGTATTTT
TRBD1	.	TRBV28	TRBJ1-6	CASSWTGLSSPLHF	TGTGCCAGCAGTTGGACAGGGTTAAGTTCACCCCTCCACTTT
.	.	TRBV7-4	TRBJ1-1	CASSYGGLWPKAFF	TGTGCCAGCAGCTACGGCGGTTTATGGCCCAAAGCTTTCTTT
TRBD2	.	TRBV19	TRBJ2-5	CASSILAGGPETQYF	TGTGCCAGTAGTATACTAGCGGGAGGGCCCGAGACCCAGTACTTC
.	once	TRBV29-1	TRBJ1-3	CSVATGQSGNTIYF	TGCAGCGTCGCCACCGGACAGTCTGGAAACACCATATATTTT
.	.	TRBV19	TRBJ2-7	CASSIFAGWSYEQYF	TGTGCCAGTAGTATATTTGCGGGGTGGTCCTACGAGCAGTACTTC
.	few	TRBV2	TRBJ1-4	CASSPREKLFF	TGTGCCAGCAGTCCTCGTGAAAAACTGTTTTTT
TRBD2	many	TRBV10-3	TRBJ2-3	CAIGPGREVDTQYF	TGTGCCATCGGTCCGGGACGGGAGGTAGATACGCAGTATTTT
.	.	TRBV21-1	TRBJ1-2	CASSKLRQNRSNYGYTF	TGTGCCAGCAGCAAATTACGGCAGAACAGGAGTAACTATGGCTACACCTTC
TRBD1	.	TRBV6-1	TRBJ1-2	CASSEPGTGGNYGYTF	TGTGCCAGCAGTGAACCGGGGACAGGGGGCAACTATGGCTACACCTTC
TRBD2	.	TRBV7-2	TRBJ2-2	CASSLSGGETGELFF	TGTGCCAGCAGCTTGAGCGGGGGGGAGACCGGGGAGCTGTTTTTT
TRBD1	few	TRBV5-6	TRBJ1-6	CASSLAGTGRHSPLHF	TGTGCCAGCAGCTTGGCCGGGACAGGGCGTCATTCACCCCTCCACTTT
.	.	TRBV19	TRBJ2-1	CASRDSDYNEQFF	TGTGCCAGTAGGGACAGTGACTACAATGAGCAGTTCTTC
TRBD1	.	TRBV7-2	TRBJ1-5	CASSPRTGGQPQHF	TGTGCCAGCAGCCCACGGACAGGGGGCCAGCCCCAGCATTTT
.	once	TRBV7-6	TRBJ2-7	CASSPAGEASYEQYF	TGTGCCAGCAGCCCCGCCGGGGAAGCCTCCTACGAGCAGTACTTC
TRBD2	.	TRBV9	TRBJ2-3	CASSVSPGGVGRTDTQYF	TGTGCCAGCAGCGTGTCCCCCGGGGGGGTCGGTCGGACAGATACGCAGTATTTT
.	few	TRBV24-1	TRBJ2-1	CATSDSSFNEQFF	TGTGCCACCAGTGATTCTAGCTTCAATGAGCAGTTCTTC
TRBD1	.	TRBV6-6	TRBJ1-6	CASSRQGWQSPLHF	TGTGCCAGCAGCCGACAGGGCTGGCAATCACCCCTCCACTTT
.	.	TRBV27	TRBJ1-1	CASSSREEMRAFF	TGTGCCAGCAGTTCCCGGGAGGAAATGCGCGCTTTCTTT
.	.	TRBV7-3	TRBJ1-6	CASSTSGDSPLHF	TGTGCCAGCAGCACATCGGGGGATTCACCCCTCCACTTT
.	.	TRBV11-3	TRBJ2-1	CASSLSGTSANEQFF	TGTGCCAGCAGCCTAAGCGGGACATCAGCCAATGAGCAGTTCTTC
.	.	TRBV20-1	TRBJ2-5	CSAYVGKTQYF	TGCAGTGCTTACGTCGGGAAGACCCAGTACTTC
.	.	TRBV19	TRBJ1-4	CASSSQGATNEKLFF	TGTGCCAGTAGTTCGCAGGGTGCAACTAATGAAAAACTGTTTTTT
.	.	TRBV11-2	TRBJ2-6	CASSLVAGLSGANVLTF	TGTGCCAGCAGCTTAGTTGCGGGTCTCTCTGGGGCCAACGTCCTGACTTTC
TRBD2	.	TRBV10-3	TRBJ2-3	CAIAGGWTDTQYF	TGTGCCATCGCGGGGGGCTGGACAGATACGCAGTATTTT
TRBD1	.	TRBV2	TRBJ2-2	CASSLQGVTNTGELFF	TGTGCCAGCAGCCTACAGGGGGTTACGAACACCGGGGAGCTGTTTTTT
.	.	TRBV4-1	TRBJ2-7	CASSQGAPSYEQYF	TGCGCCAGCAGCCAGGGGGCCCCCAGCTACGAGCAGTACTTC
.	few	TRBV19	TRBJ1-1	CASRTPRPGTEAFF	TGTGCCAGTAGGACACCTCGCCCGGGGACTGAAGCTTTCTTT
.	.	TRBV11-2	TRBJ2-5	CASSLRTGTGQETQYF	TGTGCCAGCAGCTTAAGGACCGGGACTGGGCAAGAGACCCAGTACTTC
TRBD1	.	TRBV9	TRBJ2-7	CASSVDRGYEQYF	TGTGCCAGCAGCGTCGACAGGGGCTACGAGCAGTACTTC
.	.	TRBV11-3	TRBJ1-1	CASSYTGGEAFF	TGTGCCAGCAGCTACACCGGGGGTGAAGCTTTCTTT
TRBD2	.	TRBV4-2	TRBJ2-5	CASSQVKLAGDPETQYF	TGTGCCAGCAGCCAAGTGAAGCTAGCGGGGGACCCAGAGACCCAGTACTTC